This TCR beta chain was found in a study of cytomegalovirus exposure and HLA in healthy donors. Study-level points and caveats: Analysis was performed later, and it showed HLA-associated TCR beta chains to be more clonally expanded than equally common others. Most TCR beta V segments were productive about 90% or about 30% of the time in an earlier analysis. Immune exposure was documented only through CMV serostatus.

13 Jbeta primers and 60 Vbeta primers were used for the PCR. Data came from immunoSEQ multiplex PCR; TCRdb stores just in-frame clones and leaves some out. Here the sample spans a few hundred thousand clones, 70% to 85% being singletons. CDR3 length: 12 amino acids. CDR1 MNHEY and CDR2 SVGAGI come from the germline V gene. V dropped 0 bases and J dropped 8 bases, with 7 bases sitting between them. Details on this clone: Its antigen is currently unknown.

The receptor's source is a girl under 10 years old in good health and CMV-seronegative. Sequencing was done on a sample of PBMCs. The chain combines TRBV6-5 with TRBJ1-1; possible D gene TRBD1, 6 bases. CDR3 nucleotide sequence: TGTGCCAGCAGTTACTCCAGGGGCGAAGCTTTCTTT. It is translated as CASSYSRGEAFF.